The table lists the clone carrying this TCR beta chain with many counts. CDR1 is SGHRS, CDR2 YFSETQ, per germline. The junction had 10 bases not matched to a gene; V was cut back by 7 bases and J by 4 bases. This CDR3 is built from 16 residues. These data are taken from a study of identical twins. TCRdb recomputed calls from the 5' RACE reads with MiXCR, one row per CDR3 protein. In the table there are some 440,000 distinct CDR3 sequences, around 24% of which are singletons. This sample also belongs to another study, concerning T cells expressing NK-cell markers.

Sequencing was done on a sample of CD4+ T cells sorted from blood. The chain links TRBV5-1 to TRBJ2-2, with 10 bases matching TRBD2. The receptor was isolated from a woman under 30 in good health. The CDR3 loop is CASSLQTSGFTGELFF. The CDR3 coding sequence is TGCGCCAGCTCCCTTCAGACTAGCGGGTTCACCGGGGAGCTGTTTTTT. The complete variable domain, with remaining parts taken from reference TRBV5-1 and TRBJ2-2, reads KAGVTQTPRYLIKTRGQQVTLSCSPISGHRSVSWYQQTPGQGLQFLFEYFSETQRNKGNFPGRFSGRQFSNSRSEMNVSTLELGDSALYLCASSLQTSGFTGELFFGEGSRLTVL.